These T cell receptor beta chains were read from a single sample in a study of T cell responses to AZD1222 COVID-19 vaccine. The assay was immunoSEQ multiplex PCR, and TCRdb's table has in-frame clones only and misses some. The data hold about 76,000 clones, with more than 60% observed a single time. This material consisted of peripheral blood, taken 28 days after the second dose of the MenACWY control vaccine. The receptors stem from an adult who received the MenACWY meningococcal vaccine as a control. CDR3s include the opening cysteine and the closing phenylalanine or tryptophan. Each record gives: D gene, J gene, CDR3 length, V gene, CDR3 protein. The D gene is left open where the match is weak.

d_call: -
j_call: TRBJ1-3
cdr3_length: 17
v_call: TRBV3-1/TRBV3-2
cdr3_aa: CASSQLRRGTRGNTIYF

d_call: -
j_call: TRBJ1-6
cdr3_length: 15
v_call: TRBV5-6
cdr3_aa: CASSLVTGLQSPLHF

d_call: -
j_call: TRBJ2-2
cdr3_length: 12
v_call: TRBV7-8
cdr3_aa: CASSTEAGELFF

d_call: -
j_call: TRBJ2-7
cdr3_length: 12
v_call: TRBV30
cdr3_aa: CAWSALGEEQYF

d_call: TRBD2
j_call: TRBJ2-5
cdr3_length: 15
v_call: TRBV19
cdr3_aa: CASSSLRGVQETQYF

d_call: -
j_call: TRBJ2-3
cdr3_length: 17
v_call: TRBV19
cdr3_aa: CASSIGVPLGFTDTQYF

d_call: -
j_call: TRBJ1-3
cdr3_length: 14
v_call: TRBV28
cdr3_aa: CASSYQSAGNTIYF

d_call: -
j_call: TRBJ2-3
cdr3_length: 17
v_call: TRBV9
cdr3_aa: CASSGLTPGGERDTQYF

d_call: -
j_call: TRBJ2-1
cdr3_length: 14
v_call: TRBV9
cdr3_aa: CASSATLKYNVQFF

d_call: -
j_call: TRBJ2-7
cdr3_length: 14
v_call: TRBV7-8
cdr3_aa: CASSLDRTAYEQYF

d_call: -
j_call: TRBJ1-5
cdr3_length: 15
v_call: TRBV27
cdr3_aa: CASSLRQGSNQPQHF

d_call: TRBD2
j_call: TRBJ2-1
cdr3_length: 15
v_call: TRBV9
cdr3_aa: CASSVGGLAYNEQFF

d_call: -
j_call: TRBJ1-2
cdr3_length: 15
v_call: TRBV4-2
cdr3_aa: CASSQGLAGQGGYTF

d_call: -
j_call: TRBJ1-5
cdr3_length: 13
v_call: TRBV19
cdr3_aa: CASSFEWNQPQHF